This T cell receptor beta chain was profiled in a study of Tregs in tolerant kidney transplant recipients. Findings of the study overall: Activated donor B cell expansion appeared to reveal the most relevant donor-specific TCRbeta repertoire. Validation in larger populations is needed because few patients were studied.

Note on this clone: Its antigen is still unknown.

V lost 5 bases and J lost 0, with 8 bases in between. CDR1 LNHDA and CDR2 SQIVND come from the germline V gene (reference sequence). The CDR3 covers 14 residues. Some clones are missing from TCRdb's copy, which holds only in-frame ones; the method was immunoSEQ multiplex PCR. The sample yields roughly 40,000 clones, just under 97% seen once. This receptor was identified in a human donor in good health. The chain employs TRBV19 and TRBJ1-3; D gene uncertain. Sequencing was performed on Tregs from blood cultured with allogeneic cells. The CDR3 region has the DNA TGTGCCAGTAGTTTCACGAACTCTGGAAACACCATATATTTT. Its translation is CASSFTNSGNTIYF.